This record covers a single T cell receptor beta chain. Its antigen is unidentified. PCR primers comprised 60 Vbeta and 13 Jbeta primers. Sequencing was performed with immunoSEQ multiplex PCR; in TCRdb, only in-frame clones are kept and a portion is missing. The table for this sample gives approximately 75,000 clones. This record belongs to a study of cytomegalovirus exposure and HLA in healthy donors. CDR1 is LNHDA and CDR2 is SQIVND in the germline V gene (reference sequence). The CDR3 totals 16 residues. The V gene end was trimmed by 2 bases and the J gene end by 0 bases; junction bases not matched to a gene: 6. Study-wide points: When presence/absence was analysed, sequencing depth was taken to be roughly uniform across donors. In vitro confirmation showed a few CMV-associated chains to be CMV antigen specific. Excluded were some V segments that proved indistinguishable, including TRBV6-2 and TRBV6-3.

The sequencing sample was made of PBMCs. The chain employs TRBV19 and TRBJ1-1; 7 nucleotides line up with TRBD1. The TCR originated in a boy aged 10-17 years in good health and CMV-seronegative. CDR3 coding DNA: TGTGCCAGTAGTATATTACCGGGACAGATGAACACTGAAGCTTTCTTT. This sequence encodes CASSILPGQMNTEAFF.